The 14 T cell receptor beta chains presented below share a single source sample, sequenced in a study of metastatic and nonmetastatic thyroid tumors. TCRdb reprocessed the PCR reads using MiXCR. This table has about 32,000 clones, around 20% appearing once. No treatment of any kind had been given to any patient before thyroid surgery. Sequencing was done on a sample of blood. The source of these receptors is a female donor with papillary thyroid cancer or a benign thyroid nodule (not recorded which). Some clones in this sample may be carry-over from other donors' samples.

There are a few counts of this clone. The gene calls are TRBV7-8 and TRBJ2-1; possible D gene TRBD1, 6 bases. CDR1 and CDR2 (germline): SGHVS, FQNEAQ. This CDR3 spans 17 amino acids. V gave up 5 bases and J gave up 0 bases, with 17 bases separating them. Here the CDR3 reads CASSVRPGQSSYNEQFF. DNA of the CDR3: TGTGCCAGCAGCGTAAGACCAGGACAGAGCTCCTACAATGAGCAGTTCTTC.

Ten or more counts support this clone. The gene calls are TRBV19 and TRBJ2-7; 8 bases fit TRBD1. This CDR3 is 15 amino acids long. Germline V gene lookup returns CDR1 LNHDA and CDR2 SQIVND (reference sequence). The junction had 9 bases not matched to a gene; V was cut back by 5 bases and J by 3 bases. CDR3 DNA: TGTGCCAGTAGTCCCCACAGGACAGGGAGCTACGAGCAGTACTTC. It is translated as CASSPHRTGSYEQYF. Complete variable domain (other parts from reference TRBV19 and TRBJ2-7): DGGITQSPKYLFRKEGQNVTLSCEQNLNHDAMYWYRQDPGQGLRLIYYSQIVNDFQKGDIAEGYSVSREKKESFPLTVTSAQKNPTAFYLCASSPHRTGSYEQYFGPGTRLTVT.

Only a few counts were recorded for this clone. The junction does not match germline at one end; this may be a read error. The chain carries TRBV20-1 and TRBJ1-4; D gene uncertain. The CDR3 consists of 8 residues. The germline gives CDR1 DFQATT, CDR2 SNEGSKA (reference sequence). CDR3 sequence reads: CSASSSVF. CDR3 coding DNA: TGCAGTGCTAGTTCCAGCGTTTTT.

In this sample, this clone turned up a few times. The chain carries TRBV6-4 and TRBJ2-1; weak D call: TRBD2 (7 bases). Between the trimmed V and J ends, which lost 6 bases and 5 bases, there was a span of 17 bases. The germline gives CDR1 MRHNA, CDR2 SNTAGT. The CDR3 length is 15 residues. The CDR3 is CASSSGLGGDNEQFF. In nucleotides, the CDR3 is TGTGCCAGCAGCTCCGGACTAGGGGGGGACAATGAGCAGTTCTTC.

This clone was picked up a small number of times. This chain joins TRBV19 and TRBJ1-2, with D possibly TRBD1 on 6 matching bases. The germline gives CDR1 LNHDA, CDR2 SQIVND (reference sequence). The CDR3 is made up of 14 amino acids. Between the trimmed V and J ends, which lost 2 bases and 4 bases, there was a span of 11 bases. CDR3: CASSIPGGLYGYTF. In DNA form, the CDR3 reads TGTGCCAGTAGTATACCCGGGGGGCTCTATGGCTACACCTTC.

This clone was observed many times. The rearrangement joins TRBV3-1 to TRBJ1-1; D is undetermined. This CDR3 is 15 amino acids long. Trimming stripped 1 base from V and 0 bases from J, with 9 bases between. The germline CDR1 and CDR2 sequences are LGHDT and YNNKEL (reference sequence). In DNA form, the CDR3 reads TGTGCCAGCAGCCAAGTTTGGGGTATGAACACTGAAGCTTTCTTT. Its translation is CASSQVWGMNTEAFF. Full variable domain (outside the CDR3, taken from reference TRBV3-1 and TRBJ1-1): DTAVSQTPKYLVTQMGNDKSIKCEQNLGHDTMYWYKQDSKKFLKIMFSYNNKELIINETVPNRFSPKSPDKAHLNLHINSLELGDSAVYFCASSQVWGMNTEAFFGQGTRLTVV.

The chain has TRBV28 and TRBJ2-7; the D is unclear. Trimming stripped 8 bases from V and 7 bases from J, with 15 bases between. CDR1 and CDR2 from the germline V gene are MDHEN and SYDVKM. There are 12 residues in the CDR3. CDR3 coding DNA: TGTGCCAGCGGACGAATAGTGGAGGAGCAGTACTTC. Translated, it gives CASGRIVEEQYF.

This clone was picked up many times. CDR3 bases: TGCGCCAGCAGCTTCCAGGGACCCCAAGAGACCCAGTACTTC. Amino acids: CASSFQGPQETQYF. This chain joins TRBV5-1 and TRBJ2-5; D possibly uses TRBD1 or TRBD2 (5 bases each). The CDR3 has 14 amino acids. The V end lost 2 bases, the J end lost 1 base, and 9 bases lay between the germline ends. Germline loops: CDR1 SGHRS, CDR2 YFSETQ.

By share, this clone counts as medium-sized (0.01 to 0.1%). V usage is TRBV4-2 and J usage is TRBJ2-7, with a possible D match to TRBD2 (6 bases). V was cut by 0 bases and J by 3 bases, with 12 bases left in between. CDR1 LGHNA and CDR2 YNFKEQ come from the germline V gene. The CDR3 is 15 residues long. The CDR3 bases are TGTGCCAGCAGCCAAGATGCGGGGTTTCACTACGAGCAGTACTTC. This gives the protein CASSQDAGFHYEQYF.

The table lists this clone with many counts. The chain carries TRBV7-2 and TRBJ2-7; 10 bases match TRBD1. The V and J ends lost 2 bases and 7 bases, in that order; junction bases with no gene match: 11. The CDR3 runs to 16 residues. Germline CDR1 SGHTA, CDR2 FQGNSA. CDR3 bases: TGTGCCAGCAGCTTAAGGGGGGGGACAGGGGAGCGGGAGCAGTACTTC. Its protein product is CASSLRGGTGEREQYF.

This clone was seen repeatedly, ten times or more. This chain uses TRBV6-1 with TRBJ2-7; no firm D call. The CDR3 totals 13 residues. The germline V gene has CDR1 MNHNS and CDR2 SASEGT. The germline V and J ends were trimmed by 7 bases and 1 base, with 11 bases remaining between them. CDR3 sequence: CASNVGWSYEQYF. For the CDR3, the DNA is TGTGCCAGCAACGTAGGCTGGTCCTACGAGCAGTACTTC.

The chain couples TRBV11-1 to TRBJ2-2; 8 bases fit TRBD1. The trim removed 1 base at V and 2 bases at J, leaving 9 bases unmatched. CDR3 length equals 18 residues. Germline-derived CDR1 and CDR2 are SGHAT and FQDESV (reference sequence). CDR3 coding DNA: TGTGCCAGCAGCTTAGGCTGGAGACAGGGGCACAACACCGGGGAGCTGTTTTTT. Amino acids: CASSLGWRQGHNTGELFF.

This clone was observed many times. The V and J genes are TRBV12-3 or TRBV12-4 and TRBJ1-2, with D hard to call. V dropped 7 bases and J dropped 6 bases, with 9 bases sitting between them. This CDR3 spans 11 amino acids. The CDR3 bases are TGTGCCAGCACCCTCCGGGATGGCTACACCTTC. This translates into CASTLRDGYTF.

This clone was counted ten times or more. The V and J genes are TRBV11-3 and TRBJ2-5; 8 bases fit TRBD2. V was pared by 3 bases and J by 5 bases, with 8 bases of the junction left unmatched. Germline V lookup: CDR1 SGHNT, CDR2 YENEEA. The CDR3 covers 15 residues. CDR3 protein: CASSLSGGQGETQYF. The DNA of the CDR3 is TGTGCCAGCAGCTTGAGCGGGGGCCAGGGGGAGACCCAGTACTTC.